The 8 T cell receptor beta chains in this list originate from one sample, sequenced in a study of blood T cells in healthy people across ages. The second PCR ran about 6 to 11 cycles with a sample-barcoded 5' primer and J-beta primers. TCRdb analysed the 5' RACE reads with MiXCR anew, one entry per CDR3 protein. The sample has about 2 million distinct CDR3 sequences; roughly 52% are singletons. The sample comprised blood. The receptor set was obtained from a woman aged 40 to 55 in good health.

DNA for the CDR3: TGCAGTGCTAGAGGCCGGACTAGCACAGATACGCAGTATTTT. Translated: CSARGRTSTDTQYF. The rearrangement uses TRBV20-1 and TRBJ2-3, with D tentatively TRBD2 (5 bases). The CDR3 is 14 amino acids. V shed 1 base and J shed 0 bases, with 8 bases lying between them. In germline, CDR1 is DFQATT, CDR2 SNEGSKA (reference sequence).

This clonotype has only a few counts. The V call is TRBV28, the J call TRBJ2-1, with 9 bases aligning to TRBD1. V lost 1 base to trimming and J lost 4 bases; unmatched junction nucleotides: 8. CDR3 length: 17 residues. Germline V lookup: CDR1 MDHEN, CDR2 SYDVKM. The CDR3 nucleotides read TGTGCCAGCAGTTTATATGGCCCGGGACAGGGATACAATGAGCAGTTCTTC. Amino acid sequence: CASSLYGPGQGYNEQFF.

This clonotype appeared a few times. J is TRBJ2-3 and V is TRBV6-5; perhaps TRBD1 as D (5 bases). CDR1 and CDR2 from the germline V gene are MNHEY and SVGAGI. V was shortened by 6 bases and J by 2 bases, with 12 bases between the two germline ends. The CDR3 contains 14 residues. The CDR3 is CASSPGWATDTQYF. The CDR3 DNA is TGTGCCAGCAGCCCAGGGTGGGCCACAGATACGCAGTATTTT.

CDR3 sequence reads: CAREYGSYEQYF. CDR3 in DNA: TGTGCCAGAGAATACGGCTCCTACGAGCAGTACTTC. The chain uses TRBV7-2 and TRBJ2-7; D call uncertain. The germline V gene has CDR1 SGHTA and CDR2 FQGNSA. This CDR3 region has 12 residues. Trimming removed 9 bases at V and 0 bases at J, with 9 bases between.

The chain uses TRBV27 and TRBJ2-1; tentatively, D is TRBD2 (6 bases). Trimming cost V 7 bases and J 4 bases, with 17 bases left between them. Per germline, CDR1 MNHEY and CDR2 SMNVEV (reference sequence). This CDR3 has 15 residues. CDR3 residues: CASILRPSEYNEQFF. The CDR3 DNA sequence: TGTGCCAGCATCCTTCGTCCTAGCGAGTACAATGAGCAGTTCTTC.

The rearrangement joins TRBV6-1 to TRBJ2-5; the match to TRBD2 covers 8 bases. The ends lost 5 bases at V and 2 bases at J; junction bases unmatched: 7. CDR3 length equals 15 residues. Germline V gene lookup returns CDR1 MNHNS and CDR2 SASEGT. The CDR3 nucleotides are TGTGCCAGCAGTCGGAGCCGGGGGGGGCAAGAGACCCAGTACTTC. Its translation: CASSRSRGGQETQYF.

Concerning this clonotype: The junction does not match germline at one end; this may be a read error. CDR3 sequence (DNA): TGTGCCGGCAGTGAAGAGCCGGCCTACGAGCAGTACTTC. Residues: CAGSEEPAYEQYF. J is TRBJ2-7 and V is TRBV6-1; D gene uncertain. The CDR3 spans 13 residues. Germline V gives CDR1 MNHNS, CDR2 SASEGT.

Many counts were recorded for this clonotype. This rearrangement joins TRBV4-3 to TRBJ2-1; no definite D call. Trimming took off 4 bases at V and 9 bases at J, with 22 bases between the two ends. The length of the CDR3 is 16 residues. Germline assignment: CDR1 LGHNA and CDR2 YSLEER. CDR3 protein: CASSPTPAQLVAEQFF. The CDR3 bases are TGCGCCAGCAGCCCAACCCCCGCGCAGCTTGTGGCTGAGCAGTTCTTC.